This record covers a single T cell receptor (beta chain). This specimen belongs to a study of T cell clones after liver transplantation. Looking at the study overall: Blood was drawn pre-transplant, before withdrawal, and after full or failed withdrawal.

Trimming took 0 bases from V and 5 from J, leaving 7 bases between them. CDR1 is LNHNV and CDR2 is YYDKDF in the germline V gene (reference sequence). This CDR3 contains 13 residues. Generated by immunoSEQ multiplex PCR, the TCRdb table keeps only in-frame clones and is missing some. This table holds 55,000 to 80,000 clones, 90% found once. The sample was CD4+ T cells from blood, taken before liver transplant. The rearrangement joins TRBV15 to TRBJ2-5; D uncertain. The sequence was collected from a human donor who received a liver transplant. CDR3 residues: CATSRDFDETQYF. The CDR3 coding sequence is TGTGCCACCAGCAGAGATTTCGACGAGACCCAGTACTTC.